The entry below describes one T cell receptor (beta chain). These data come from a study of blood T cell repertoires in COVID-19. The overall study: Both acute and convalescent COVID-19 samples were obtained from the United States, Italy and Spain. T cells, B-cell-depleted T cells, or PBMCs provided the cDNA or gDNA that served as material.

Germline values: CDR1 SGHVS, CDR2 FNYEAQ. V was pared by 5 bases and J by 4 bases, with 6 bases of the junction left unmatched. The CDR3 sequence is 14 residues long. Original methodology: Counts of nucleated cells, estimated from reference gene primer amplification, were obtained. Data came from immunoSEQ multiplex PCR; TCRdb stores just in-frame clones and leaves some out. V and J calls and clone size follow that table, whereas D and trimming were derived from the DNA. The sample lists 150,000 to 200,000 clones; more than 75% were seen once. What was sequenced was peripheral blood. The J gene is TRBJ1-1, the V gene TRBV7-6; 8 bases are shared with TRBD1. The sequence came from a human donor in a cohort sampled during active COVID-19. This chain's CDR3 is CASSRDRTGTEAFF. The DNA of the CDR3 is TGTGCCAGCAGCCGGGACAGGACGGGCACTGAAGCTTTCTTT.